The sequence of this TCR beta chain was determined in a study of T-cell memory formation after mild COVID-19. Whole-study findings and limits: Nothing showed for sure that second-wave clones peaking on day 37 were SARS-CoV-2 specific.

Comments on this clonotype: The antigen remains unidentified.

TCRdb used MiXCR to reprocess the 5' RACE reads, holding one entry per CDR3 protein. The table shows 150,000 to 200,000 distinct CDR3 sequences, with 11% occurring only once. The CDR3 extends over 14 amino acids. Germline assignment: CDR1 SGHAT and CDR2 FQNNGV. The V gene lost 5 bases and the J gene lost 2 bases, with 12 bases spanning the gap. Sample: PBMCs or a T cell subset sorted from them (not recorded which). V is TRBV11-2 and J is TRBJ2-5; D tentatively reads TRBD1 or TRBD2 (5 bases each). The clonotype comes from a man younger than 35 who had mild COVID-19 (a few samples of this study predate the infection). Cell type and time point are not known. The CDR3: CASSRRDAQETQYF. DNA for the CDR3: TGTGCCAGCAGCCGCCGGGACGCGCAAGAGACCCAGTACTTC.